The 25 T cell receptor beta chains below all came from one sample that was sequenced in a study of Graves' ophthalmopathy and Graves' hyperthyroidism. For repertoire sequencing, the TCR beta CDR3 regions were amplified from RNA transcripts. First-round RT-PCR relied on HTBI primers, and a second-round multiplex PCR came next. MiXCR, run by TCRdb on the multiplex PCR reads, gives a single entry per CDR3 protein. In the table there are more than 1,000,000 distinct CDR3 sequences, 35% to 40% of which are singletons. Sequenced input: peripheral blood or thyroid tissue (not recorded which). The receptors stem from an adult man with Graves' hyperthyroidism.

This clonotype was picked up many times. The junction does not match germline at one end; this may be a read error. V and J are TRBV7-9 and TRBJ2-7; tentatively, D is TRBD1 or TRBD2 (5 bases each). Germline CDR1 and CDR2: SEHNR and FQNEAQ (reference sequence). This CDR3 spans 11 amino acids. The chain's CDR3 is CASSKMGPAHF. The CDR3 DNA reads as TGTGCCAGCAGCAAAATGGGACCTGCGCACTTC.

Comments on this clonotype: Mismatch with germline at one junction end may stem from a read error. The chain couples TRBV2 to TRBJ1-2; the match to TRBD1 covers 11 bases. CDR1 is SNHLY and CDR2 is FYNNEI in the germline V gene. This CDR3 is built from 14 residues. The CDR3 spells CAISEGTGGYGYTF. The CDR3 DNA reads as TGTGCCATCAGTGAGGGGACAGGGGGCTATGGCTACACCTTC.

This sequence joins TRBV7-8 and TRBJ1-1; possible D gene TRBD1, 5 bases. Germline V CDR1 and CDR2: SGHVS, FQNEAQ. The CDR3 runs 20 residues. Trimming removed 1 base from V and 11 bases from J, with 35 bases in between. CDR3 in DNA: TGTGCCAGCAGCTTAGTTGTGGGGGGAGGCAGCGCCGAGGGCCCCCTTGGTGCTTTCTTT. Translating gives CASSLVVGGGSAEGPLGAFF.

The chain couples TRBV7-7 to TRBJ2-5; the D gene is possibly TRBD1 (6 bases). Germline loops: CDR1 SSHAT, CDR2 FNYEAQ (reference sequence). Trimming removed 5 bases from V and 0 bases from J, with 19 bases in between. The CDR3 loop spans 17 amino acids. The CDR3 DNA sequence: TGTGCCAGCAGCGTTGAAGAGGACAGAGGGTACCAAGAGACCCAGTACTTC. This sequence encodes CASSVEEDRGYQETQYF.

This clonotype was seen many times. As DNA, the CDR3 is TGTGCCAGCAGCGGACAGGGTGGCAGCTATGGCTACACCTTC. This gives the protein CASSGQGGSYGYTF. The chain joins TRBV6-5 to TRBJ1-2, with 8 bases aligning to TRBD1. V lost 6 bases and J lost 4; bases outside the gene matches: 7. This CDR3 has 14 amino acids. Germline V CDR1 and CDR2: MNHEY, SVGAGI.

A few counts support this clonotype. The chain carries TRBV11-3 and TRBJ2-7; no reliable D call. The V gene's germline CDR1 is SGHNT and CDR2 YENEEA. The CDR3 extends over 15 amino acids. V lost 3 bases and J lost 2, with 14 bases in between. DNA of the CDR3: TGTGCCAGCAGCTTTGGTTTTGTCCCAACCTACGAGCAGTACTTC. It yields the protein CASSFGFVPTYEQYF.

This clonotype appeared many times. The chain employs TRBV7-2 and TRBJ2-5; D might be TRBD2 (6 bases). The CDR3 runs to 15 residues. CDR1 and CDR2 (germline): SGHTA, FQGNSA. V lost 4 bases and J 5 bases, leaving 17 bases between the germline ends. The CDR3 DNA is TGTGCCAGCAGCTCCGACACTAGCACCCCCGAGACCCAGTACTTC. Residues: CASSSDTSTPETQYF. The full variable domain, its missing parts supplied by reference TRBV7-2 and TRBJ2-5, is GAGVSQSPSNKVTEKGKDVELRCDPISGHTALYWYRQSLGQGLEFLIYFQGNSAPDKSGLPSDRFSAERTGGSVSTLTIQRTQQEDSAVYLCASSSDTSTPETQYFGPGTRLLVL.

The J gene is TRBJ2-7, the V gene TRBV20-1, with D maybe TRBD2 (7 bases). This CDR3 has 14 amino acids. With 2 bases removed from V and 2 bases from J, the gap between germline ends came to 13 bases. Germline values: CDR1 DFQATT, CDR2 SNEGSKA (reference sequence). In DNA form, the CDR3 reads TGCAGTGCTAGACGAGGGGGAGGGCCCTACGAGCAGTACTTC. Translation gives CSARRGGGPYEQYF.

V and J are TRBV19 and TRBJ1-5, with TRBD1 identical over 9 bases. Germline assignment: CDR1 LNHDA and CDR2 SQIVND (reference sequence). There are 17 residues in the CDR3. After removal of 3 bases from V and 4 bases from J, the junction contained 10 bases not matched to a gene. CDR3: CASSISGTGLKNQPQHF. The DNA of the CDR3 is TGTGCCAGTAGTATTTCGGGGACAGGGTTGAAAAATCAGCCCCAGCATTTT. Combining the CDR3 with reference TRBV19 and TRBJ1-5 gives the whole variable domain DGGITQSPKYLFRKEGQNVTLSCEQNLNHDAMYWYRQDPGQGLRLIYYSQIVNDFQKGDIAEGYSVSREKKESFPLTVTSAQKNPTAFYLCASSISGTGLKNQPQHFGDGTRLSIL.

In DNA, the CDR3 is TGTGCCATCAGTGAGTCGTGGACAGGGGGCTTTGGCTACACCTTC. Amino acids: CAISESWTGGFGYTF. The chain combines TRBV10-3 with TRBJ1-2, with 11 positions matching TRBD1. V shed 0 bases, J shed 7 bases, and the junction held 4 bases outside the gene matches. There are 15 residues in the CDR3. Germline CDR1 and CDR2: ENHRY and SYGVKD.

This clonotype was recorded at least ten times. The chain carries TRBV5-1 and TRBJ1-6; possibly TRBD1 for D (5 bases). Deletions cut 3 bases from V and 13 bases from J, with 14 bases between. Germline values: CDR1 SGHRS, CDR2 YFSETQ. This CDR3 region has 13 residues. CDR3 protein: CASSSGPGAPLHF. The CDR3 DNA reads TGCGCCAGCAGCTCCGGTCCCGGGGCCCCCCTCCACTTT.

The chain uses TRBV7-2 and TRBJ1-5; weak D call: TRBD1 (6 bases). Trimming pared 4 bases from V and 2 bases from J, leaving 15 bases between. The CDR3 is 16 amino acids. The germline V gene has CDR1 SGHTA and CDR2 FQGNSA. Here the CDR3 reads CASSSRIQGGNQPQHF. The CDR3 DNA reads TGTGCCAGCAGCTCACGTATACAGGGTGGCAATCAGCCCCAGCATTTT. The full variable domain, completed using reference TRBV7-2 and TRBJ1-5, is GAGVSQSPSNKVTEKGKDVELRCDPISGHTALYWYRQSLGQGLEFLIYFQGNSAPDKSGLPSDRFSAERTGGSVSTLTIQRTQQEDSAVYLCASSSRIQGGNQPQHFGDGTRLSIL.

Note on this clonotype: Given a much more abundant clone one base away, this may be a read error. CDR3 in DNA: TGTGCCAGTAGTATGGACGGCAGTAGCAATCAGCCCCAGCATTTT. Translation gives CASSMDGSSNQPQHF. V and J are TRBV19 and TRBJ1-5; D gene uncertain. This CDR3 is built from 15 residues. Germline values: CDR1 LNHDA, CDR2 SQIVND (reference sequence). V was trimmed by 3 bases and J by 0 bases, leaving 9 bases between them.

The chain recombines TRBV5-8 with TRBJ2-7, with D perhaps matching TRBD1 (6 bases). The CDR3 spans 14 residues. The germline V gene has CDR1 SGHTS and CDR2 YDEGEE. Trimming stripped 3 bases from V and 2 bases from J, with 12 bases between. CDR3: CASSSLDSPYEQYF. The CDR3 nucleotides read TGTGCCAGCAGCTCTCTGGACAGCCCCTACGAGCAGTACTTC. The full variable domain, rest sourced from reference TRBV5-8 and TRBJ2-7, is EAGVTQSPTHLIKTRGQQATLRCSPISGHTSVYWYQQALGLGLQFLLWYDEGEERNRGNFPPRFSGRQFPNYSSELNVNALELEDSALYLCASSSLDSPYEQYFGPGTRLTVT.

This clonotype was seen many times. This CDR3 reads CSARDLAGGSYEQYF. In DNA form, the CDR3 reads TGCAGTGCTAGAGATCTAGCGGGAGGGAGTTACGAGCAGTACTTC. J is TRBJ2-7 and V is TRBV20-1; 12 nucleotides align to TRBD2. Germline trimming cut 0 bases from V and 4 bases from J; bases unmatched to any gene: 4. CDR3 length equals 15 residues. The germline V gene has CDR1 DFQATT and CDR2 SNEGSKA (reference sequence).

The genes are TRBV25-1 and TRBJ1-1; unclear D gene. V shed 0 bases and J shed 7 bases, with 6 bases lying between them. Per germline, CDR1 MGHDK and CDR2 SYGVNS. This CDR3 spans 12 amino acids. DNA for the CDR3: TGTGCCAGCAGTGAATATTGGAGTGAAGCTTTCTTT. Residues: CASSEYWSEAFF. Combining the CDR3 with reference TRBV25-1 and TRBJ1-1 gives the whole variable domain EADIYQTPRYLVIGTGKKITLECSQTMGHDKMYWYQQDPGMELHLIHYSYGVNSTEKGDLSSESTVSRIRTEHFPLTLESARPSHTSQYLCASSEYWSEAFFGQGTRLTVV.

In its sample, this clonotype was seen many times. The rearrangement links TRBV7-9 to TRBJ2-7; D unclear. This CDR3 has 11 residues. In germline, CDR1 is SEHNR, CDR2 FQNEAQ (reference sequence). The germline V and J ends were trimmed by 5 bases and 5 bases, with 7 bases remaining between them. The CDR3: CASSRRNEQYF. CDR3 sequence (DNA): TGTGCCAGCAGCCGACGTAACGAGCAGTACTTC. Combining the CDR3 with reference TRBV7-9 and TRBJ2-7 gives the whole variable domain DTGVSQNPRHKITKRGQNVTFRCDPISEHNRLYWYRQTLGQGPEFLTYFQNEAQLEKSRLLSDRFSAERPKGSFSTLEIQRTEQGDSAMYLCASSRRNEQYFGPGTRLTVT.

There are many counts of this clonotype. The rearrangement uses TRBV7-8 and TRBJ1-5; D is unresolved. This CDR3 region has 15 residues. V shed 4 bases and J shed 6 bases, with 16 bases lying between them. Looked up from germline, CDR1 is SGHVS and CDR2 is FQNEAQ. CDR3 residues: CASSSVFLGIQPQHF. CDR3 DNA sequence: TGTGCCAGCAGCTCGGTGTTTTTAGGGATTCAGCCCCAGCATTTT.

V gene TRBV29-1 combines with J gene TRBJ2-1, with D perhaps matching TRBD1 (6 bases). V was cut by 7 bases and J by 10 bases, with 17 bases left in between. CDR1 and CDR2 (germline): SQVTM, ANQGSEA. The CDR3 runs to 12 residues. This CDR3 is CSASGRGYEQFF. DNA of the CDR3: TGCAGCGCTTCTGGAAGGGGGTACGAGCAGTTCTTC.

This clonotype showed up just once. The chain uses TRBV7-9 and TRBJ1-4; TRBD1 agrees at 7 bases. The CDR3 runs to 12 residues. CDR1 and CDR2 from the germline V gene are SEHNR and FQNEAQ (reference sequence). Trimming at V came to 5 bases and at J to 13 bases, leaving 7 bases not matched to a gene. CDR3 protein: CASSTDRLILFF. CDR3 nucleotide sequence: TGTGCCAGCAGCACGGACAGGTTAATACTGTTTTTT.

This sequence joins TRBV30 and TRBJ1-5; D is unresolved. Per germline, CDR1 GTSNPN and CDR2 SVGIG (reference sequence). The CDR3 runs to 13 residues. The V end was cut by 0 bases, the J end by 6 bases, with 9 bases between. This CDR3 reads CAWSVLGSQPQHF. The CDR3 DNA reads as TGTGCCTGGAGTGTACTTGGAAGTCAGCCCCAGCATTTT.

The sample holds one count of this clonotype. CDR3 sequence reads: CATSPRRGPGGETQYF. In DNA form, the CDR3 reads TGTGCCACCAGCCCCCGCCGGGGGCCTGGAGGCGAGACCCAGTACTTC. The chain has TRBV15 and TRBJ2-5, with D tentatively TRBD1 or TRBD2 (6 bases each). The CDR3 has 16 residues. Trimming cost V 5 bases and J 5 bases, with 21 bases left between them. Per germline, CDR1 LNHNV and CDR2 YYDKDF (reference sequence).

This clonotype showed up many times. V gene TRBV20-1 combines with J gene TRBJ1-4; TRBD1 agrees at 9 bases. V shed 0 bases and J 10 bases; nucleotides not matched to a gene: 12. Germline lookup yields CDR1 DFQATT and CDR2 SNEGSKA (reference sequence). This CDR3 spans 16 amino acids. For the CDR3, the DNA is TGCAGTGCTAGAGACGTGGCGGGACAGGGTCAGTTAAAACTGTTTTTT. Translation: CSARDVAGQGQLKLFF.

This clonotype has a count of ten or more. The genes are TRBV6-5 and TRBJ2-7; the match to TRBD1 covers 7 bases. The V segment lost 2 bases and the J segment 12 bases; nucleotides outside the gene matches: 4. There are 11 residues in the CDR3. Germline V CDR1 and CDR2: MNHEY, SVGAGI. The CDR3 reads CASSYQTGLYF. The CDR3 DNA follows: TGTGCCAGCAGTTACCAGACAGGGTTGTACTTC.

The CDR3 DNA follows: TGCAGCGCTGGGCCCCTCCAGCTCAATCAGCCCCAGCATTTT. Translation: CSAGPLQLNQPQHF. The chain links TRBV29-1 to TRBJ1-5, with D uncertain. The V end lost 7 bases, the J end lost 3 bases, and 16 bases lay between the germline ends. CDR1 and CDR2 (germline): SQVTM, ANQGSEA. This CDR3 spans 14 amino acids. The full variable domain, in which reference TRBV29-1 and TRBJ1-5 provide the parts outside the CDR3, is SAVISQKPSRDICQRGTSLTIQCQVDSQVTMMFWYRQQPGQSLTLIATANQGSEATYESGFVIDKFPISRPNLTFSTLTVSNMSPEDSSIYLCSAGPLQLNQPQHFGDGTRLSIL.